One and the same sample provided the 19 T cell receptor beta chains below, sequenced in a study of spatial heterogeneity in lung cancer. Their antigen targets remain unknown. Study-wide findings and caveats: Mutation tallies in tumors tracked expanded intratumoral alpha and beta TCR counts.

MiXCR was run by TCRdb on the 5' RACE reads, yielding one entry per CDR3 protein. Of 20,000 to 25,000 distinct CDR3 sequences listed, 15% to 20% are singletons. Sample time point: sample taken at primary tumor resection. This specimen consisted of lung tumor tissue, obtained at surgery. The receptors shown here come from a female donor with early-stage non-small cell lung cancer.

This clonotype has only a few counts. V gene TRBV5-1 combines with J gene TRBJ2-2; D gene ambiguous. From germline, CDR1 is SGHRS and CDR2 YFSETQ. The V end was cut by 3 bases, the J end by 7 bases, with 13 bases between. CDR3 length equals 14 residues. The CDR3 DNA follows: TGCGCCAGCAGCTCAACACCTCCCGGCGGGGAGCTGTTTTTT. Translated: CASSSTPPGGELFF.

The chain employs TRBV4-1 and TRBJ2-7; 9 bases fit TRBD1. Germline V gene data show CDR1 as MGHRA and CDR2 as YSYEKL. The length of the CDR3 is 16 residues. J was trimmed by 7 bases and V by 4 bases; bases with no gene match: 14. The CDR3 bases are TGCGCCAGCAGCCTTAAAGAGCCGGGACAGGGTATGGAGCAGTACTTC. This encodes CASSLKEPGQGMEQYF.

A note on this clonotype: A much bigger clone sits one base away, suggesting this may be a read error. The rearrangement uses TRBV6-5 and TRBJ2-7; D is possibly TRBD2 (5 bases). Germline-derived CDR1 and CDR2 are MNHEY and SVGAGI. The CDR3 has 16 amino acids. The CDR3 loop is CSSSYHPRAASSEQYF. CDR3 DNA: TGTTCCAGCAGTTATCATCCCCGTGCAGCTAGCTCCGAGCAGTACTTC.

This clonotype appeared many times. The chain is built from TRBV20-1 and TRBJ2-5; the D gene is possibly TRBD2 (5 bases). The length of the CDR3 is 13 residues. V was pared by 3 bases and J by 2 bases, with 10 bases between. Germline assignment: CDR1 DFQATT and CDR2 SNEGSKA (reference sequence). CDR3 bases: TGCAGTGCTAGGTACAGCGGACAAGAGACCCAGTACTTC. Its translation is CSARYSGQETQYF.

The rearrangement joins TRBV6-1 to TRBJ2-4; TRBD2 matches at 7 bases. Germline V lookup: CDR1 MNHNS, CDR2 SASEGT. This CDR3 contains 13 residues. J was trimmed by 5 bases and V by 6 bases; bases with no gene match: 4. The CDR3 region has the DNA TGTGCCAGCAGGGGGGGGGGTGAAAACATTCAGTACTTC. This sequence encodes CASRGGGENIQYF.

This clonotype was detected only a few times. The chain uses TRBV7-8 and TRBJ2-5; D may match TRBD1 or TRBD2 (5 bases each). This CDR3 contains 13 residues. Germline V CDR1 and CDR2: SGHVS, FQNEAQ. V shed 2 bases and J shed 4 bases, with 8 bases lying between them. CDR3: CASSLTGPETQYF. CDR3 nucleotides: TGTGCCAGCAGCTTAACGGGACCAGAGACCCAGTACTTC.

In its sample, this clonotype ranks as medium-sized (0.01 to 0.1%). V usage is TRBV13 and J usage is TRBJ2-1; 10 bases align to TRBD2. This CDR3 is 15 amino acids long. The trim removed 4 bases at V and 4 bases at J, leaving 4 bases unmatched. The V gene's germline CDR1 is PRHDT and CDR2 FYEKMQ (reference sequence). Here the CDR3 DNA reads TGTGCCAGCAGCTCCCTGGGACTAGCGTACAATGAGCAGTTCTTC. It translates to CASSSLGLAYNEQFF.

Concerning this clonotype itself: A much larger clone is a single base away; this may be a read error. This chain uses TRBV7-9 with TRBJ2-7; D call uncertain. Germline CDR1 and CDR2: SEHNR and FQNEAQ (reference sequence). CDR3 length: 14 residues. The ends were cut back, 3 bases at V and 1 base at J, with 10 bases in the middle. The CDR3 spells CASSFRTGSYEQYF. DNA of the CDR3: TGTGCCAGCAGCTTCCGGACCGGTTCCTACGAGCAGTACTTC.

The rearrangement uses TRBV7-9 and TRBJ2-7; TRBD1 or TRBD2 may be the D gene (5 bases each). The germline V gene encodes CDR1 SEHNR and CDR2 FQNEAQ (reference sequence). Trimming stripped 1 base from V and 3 bases from J, with 16 bases between. The CDR3 totals 16 residues. In DNA, the CDR3 is TGTGCCAGCAGCTTAGGGACACGGGGTCGGGGCTACGAGCAGTACTTC. It specifies CASSLGTRGRGYEQYF. Variable domain in full (rest from reference TRBV7-9 and TRBJ2-7): DTGVSQNPRHKITKRGQNVTFRCDPISEHNRLYWYRQTLGQGPEFLTYFQNEAQLEKSRLLSDRFSAERPKGSFSTLEIQRTEQGDSAMYLCASSLGTRGRGYEQYFGPGTRLTVT.

This clonotype was observed a handful of times. The gene calls are TRBV5-4 and TRBJ2-3; D gene ambiguous. This CDR3 is 19 amino acids long. Trimming took off 4 bases at V and 0 bases at J, with 24 bases between the two ends. Germline V gene sequence: CDR1 SGHNT, CDR2 YYREEE (reference sequence). The CDR3, as DNA: TGTGCCAGCAGCGTCCGAAGAAGCGCGATCCTCCATAGCACAGATACGCAGTATTTT. Translating gives CASSVRRSAILHSTDTQYF.

The CDR3 nucleotides are TGTGCCAGCAGCCCTGGACTAGCGGGAGAAGATACGCAGTATTTT. Protein product: CASSPGLAGEDTQYF. This chain links TRBV7-9 with TRBJ2-3; 13 nucleotides match TRBD2. Germline V gives CDR1 SEHNR, CDR2 FQNEAQ (reference sequence). CDR3 length: 15 amino acids. V lost 5 bases to trimming and J lost 5 bases; unmatched junction nucleotides: 4. The full variable domain, rest sourced from reference TRBV7-9 and TRBJ2-3, is DTGVSQNPRHKITKRGQNVTFRCDPISEHNRLYWYRQTLGQGPEFLTYFQNEAQLEKSRLLSDRFSAERPKGSFSTLEIQRTEQGDSAMYLCASSPGLAGEDTQYFGPGTRLTVL.

This clonotype was detected a few times. The chain couples TRBV28 to TRBJ1-4, with TRBD1 as a possible D gene (5 bases). V was cut by 3 bases and J by 4 bases, with 9 bases left in between. The CDR3 loop spans 14 amino acids. Germline values: CDR1 MDHEN, CDR2 SYDVKM. CDR3 coding DNA: TGTGCCAGCAGTTTGGCGGGGGTTAATGAAAAACTGTTTTTT. This gives the protein CASSLAGVNEKLFF.

This clonotype was recorded at least ten times. The germline gene is not matched at one end of the junction; a read error may be the cause. The chain joins TRBV29-1 to TRBJ2-3, with D perhaps TRBD1 or TRBD2 (6 bases each). This CDR3 contains 13 residues. The germline CDR1 and CDR2 sequences are SQVTM and ANQGSEA. The CDR3 DNA reads TGCAGCCTTGAGGGGGGCAGCACAGATACGCAGTATTTT. Translating it yields CSLEGGSTDTQYF.

This chain uses TRBV29-1 with TRBJ2-5; TRBD1 might be the D (5 bases). Germline V gene lookup returns CDR1 SQVTM and CDR2 ANQGSEA. This CDR3 contains 15 residues. V lost 2 bases and J 1 base, leaving 14 bases between the germline ends. The CDR3 here is CSVETGRPSQETQYF. The DNA for the CDR3 is TGCAGCGTTGAAACAGGACGGCCGAGCCAAGAGACCCAGTACTTC. Full variable domain (rest looked up from reference TRBV29-1 and TRBJ2-5): SAVISQKPSRDICQRGTSLTIQCQVDSQVTMMFWYRQQPGQSLTLIATANQGSEATYESGFVIDKFPISRPNLTFSTLTVSNMSPEDSSIYLCSVETGRPSQETQYFGPGTRLLVL.

This clonotype was counted between two and nine times. The chain joins TRBV5-1 to TRBJ2-2; D possibly corresponds to TRBD2 (5 bases). The V gene lost 3 bases and the J gene lost 4 bases, with 19 bases spanning the gap. Germline V CDR1 and CDR2: SGHRS, YFSETQ. The CDR3 has 17 residues. CDR3 region: CASSYGSVGGSTGELFF. CDR3 in DNA: TGCGCCAGCAGCTACGGATCCGTAGGCGGGTCCACCGGGGAGCTGTTTTTT.

The J gene is TRBJ2-3, the V gene TRBV11-1, with D tentatively TRBD2 (6 bases). Germline V gene data show CDR1 as SGHAT and CDR2 as FQDESV (reference sequence). Deletions cut 5 bases from V and 0 bases from J, with 15 bases between. This CDR3 spans 16 amino acids. CDR3 nucleotide sequence: TGTGCCAGCAGCCCCCTTATCGCGGGGAGCACAGATACGCAGTATTTT. Translating it yields CASSPLIAGSTDTQYF.

In its sample, this clonotype was seen many times. This chain connects TRBV20-1 to TRBJ2-7; TRBD1 matches 7 bases. Germline CDR1 DFQATT, CDR2 SNEGSKA (reference sequence). V lost 5 bases to trimming and J lost 6 bases; unmatched junction nucleotides: 10. This CDR3 has 13 residues. The CDR3 nucleotides are TGCAGTGCTGTACACACGACAGGGCCCGAGCAGTACTTC. Translated, it gives CSAVHTTGPEQYF.

This chain links TRBV30 with TRBJ2-1; TRBD2 might be the D (6 bases). Between the trimmed V and J ends, which lost 3 bases and 11 bases, there was a span of 8 bases. The CDR3 has 10 residues. CDR1 and CDR2 (germline): GTSNPN, SVGIG (reference sequence). Here the CDR3 reads CAWREGQQFF. CDR3 coding DNA: TGTGCCTGGAGGGAGGGCCAGCAGTTCTTC.

Only a few counts were recorded for this clonotype. This rearrangement joins TRBV28 to TRBJ2-7, with 11 bases lining up with TRBD2. Germline-derived CDR1 and CDR2 are MDHEN and SYDVKM. V shed 5 bases and J 5 bases; nucleotides not matched to a gene: 8. This CDR3 is built from 15 residues. CDR3: CASSPIAGGGHEQYF. For the CDR3, the DNA is TGTGCCAGCAGTCCTATAGCGGGAGGGGGTCACGAGCAGTACTTC.